This T cell receptor beta chain was captured in a study of T cell repertoires in cytomegalovirus infection. Study-level information: It was the public TCR beta signatures that indicated both CMV infection and matching HLA type.

Worth noting for this clonotype: Its antigen is as yet unknown.

TCRdb recomputed calls from the reads with MiXCR, one row per CDR3 protein. The sample comprises about 740,000 distinct CDR3 sequences, 35% of which are singletons, and 2.5% to 3.5% rests with the top ten. Study-wide findings and caveats: HLA-C-restricted TCR beta clonotypes specific for CMV led the ex vivo response. CMV carriers with the relevant HLA were identified by cumulative public TCR beta family frequency.

This clonotype originated in a human donor in good health (CMV status not recorded). Some clones in this sample may be carry-over from other donors' samples. The specimen was PBMCs.

The CDR3 spells CATTRETNEKLFF. The CDR3 DNA is TGTGCCACTACACGTGAAACTAATGAAAAACTGTTTTTT. The chain uses TRBV6-6 and TRBJ1-4; D is unresolved. The germline V gene has CDR1 MNHNY and CDR2 SVGAGI (reference sequence). Trimming took off 10 bases at V and 1 base at J, with 10 bases between the two ends. The CDR3 loop spans 13 amino acids.